One T cell receptor (beta chain) is described in this entry. No antigen is known for it. This CDR3 has 17 amino acids. Germline V gene data show CDR1 as SGHAT and CDR2 as FQNNGV. The sample originates from a study of T cells expressing NK-cell markers. UMIs were included in TCR beta cDNA generated by 5'RACE template switching. Using the 5' RACE reads, TCRdb records one entry per CDR3 protein without DNA. The sample totals a few hundred thousand distinct CDR3 sequences; its top ten clones hold 5.2%. Findings and limits, study-wide: The same clonotypes also predominated in the CD3+CD56-NKG2C+ fraction of several donors.

The clonotype was recovered from a man aged 18-75 years in good health. Sequencing was done on a sample of blood T cells: a sorted CD56 or NKG2C T cell subset, CD4+ or CD8+ T cells, or bulk PBMC T cells (not recorded which). The chain recombines TRBV11-2 with TRBJ1-2; TCRdb lists TRBD1, though no DNA is available to test this call. CDR3 sequence: CASSLLGKPRTTQGYTF.